This T cell receptor beta chain was captured in a study of cytomegalovirus exposure and HLA in healthy donors. This clone was detected a few times. Assay: immunoSEQ multiplex PCR; the TCRdb copy retains only in-frame clones and omits some. There are about 260,000 clones in the sample; about 90% occur only once, and approximately 3% lies in the top ten. Trimming pared 3 bases from V and 0 bases from J, leaving 14 bases between. CDR3 size: 16 residues. Germline V gene sequence: CDR1 GTSNPN, CDR2 SVGIG (reference sequence). This sequence joins TRBV30 and TRBJ2-2, with D unclear. The receptor was derived from a woman between 25 and 40 years old in good health and CMV-seronegative. Sequenced material: PBMCs. CDR3 in DNA: TGTGCCTGGAGCCGATTGTCTGGAGCGAACACCGGGGAGCTGTTTTTT. Translating gives CAWSRLSGANTGELFF.